The 4 T cell receptor beta chains below come from one sample, sequenced in a study of Tregs in tolerant kidney transplant recipients. The repertoire was sequenced with immunoSEQ multiplex PCR; TCRdb's copy has only in-frame clones and lacks some. The profile shows about 55,000 clones, roughly nine tenths of them singletons. Recipients received nonmyeloablative bone marrow transplants from related graft donors, with transient mixed chimerism. The sequences come from CD8+ T cells from blood (PBMCs), collected 24 months after the transplant. The receptors shown here come from a human patient who received a combined kidney and bone marrow transplant. Some T cells may have come from the graft donor.

The genes are TRBV29-1 and TRBJ1-2; tentative D call: TRBD1 (5 bases). CDR1 and CDR2 (germline): SQVTM, ANQGSEA. The CDR3 loop spans 14 amino acids. The V and J ends lost 5 bases and 4 bases respectively, with 17 bases between them. CDR3 amino acids: CSVTHRGSGYGYTF. Written as DNA, the CDR3 is TGCAGCGTTACCCACCGGGGGTCGGGCTATGGCTACACCTTC.

The genes are TRBV7-6 and TRBJ2-1, with D possibly matching TRBD2 (6 bases). V was cut by 3 bases and J by 8 bases, with 14 bases left in between. CDR1 is SGHVS, CDR2 FNYEAQ, per germline. This CDR3 comprises 14 residues. CDR3 in amino acids: CASSLRRGRYEQFF. As DNA, the CDR3 is TGTGCCAGCAGCTTGCGTCGGGGGAGGTATGAGCAGTTCTTC.

V and J are TRBV7-9 and TRBJ1-2; maybe TRBD1 (5 bases). The CDR3 runs to 12 residues. The V and J ends lost 8 bases and 4 bases respectively, with 11 bases between them. Germline V CDR1 and CDR2: SEHNR, FQNEAQ (reference sequence). The CDR3 spells CASGREGYGYTF. DNA for the CDR3: TGTGCCAGCGGCAGGGAGGGCTATGGCTACACCTTC.

The chain uses TRBV15 and TRBJ1-5, with no clear D. The CDR3 contains 15 residues. Trimming took off 0 bases at V and 1 base at J, with 7 bases between the two ends. The germline CDR1 and CDR2 sequences are LNHNV and YYDKDF (reference sequence). The CDR3 nucleotides are TGTGCCACCAGCAGAGATCGCAGGAGCAATCAGCCCCAGCATTTT. Its protein is CATSRDRRSNQPQHF.